Listed below are T cell receptor beta chains from one sample, sequenced in a study of regulatory T cells in long-lasting Graves disease. TCRdb re-derived calls from the multiplex PCR reads in MiXCR, one entry per CDR3 protein. The table shows hundreds of thousands of distinct CDR3 sequences, with approximately 15% occurring only once. This sample was also put to use in a study of T cells in Graves' hyperthyroidism and ophthalmopathy.

The material was peripheral blood mononuclear cells (PBMCs), obtained at new diagnosis, from a patient treated with antithyroid drugs. Source of these receptors: a woman in her thirties with Graves disease. The CDR3 runs from the conserved cysteine through the conserved F or W. Fields, in order: CDR3 protein, CDR3 DNA, D gene, clone size, V gene, J gene. D genes are given only for firm matches. Part of the rows lack a size; the others show once, few, many or a class for expanded clones.

CDR3: CASSQSTGHHEQYF
DNA: TGTGCCAGCAGCCAGTCGACGGGCCACCACGAGCAGTACTTC
D: NA
size: few
V: TRBV3-1
J: TRBJ2-7

CDR3: CASSLDPPSSGRAGDTQYF
DNA: TGTGCCAGCAGCTTAGATCCCCCAAGTAGCGGGAGGGCAGGAGATACGCAGTATTTT
D: TRBD2
size: NA
V: TRBV11-3
J: TRBJ2-3

CDR3: CSVERGDRAYGYTF
DNA: TGCAGCGTTGAAAGGGGCGACAGGGCCTATGGCTACACCTTC
D: TRBD1
size: many
V: TRBV29-1
J: TRBJ1-2

CDR3: CASSPYLYASGANVLTF
DNA: TGTGCCAGCAGCCCATATCTTTATGCATCTGGGGCCAACGTCCTGACTTTC
D: NA
size: few
V: TRBV7-9
J: TRBJ2-6

CDR3: CASMKAQGSYGYTF
DNA: TGTGCCAGCATGAAGGCCCAAGGGAGCTATGGCTACACCTTC
D: NA
size: many
V: TRBV28
J: TRBJ1-2

CDR3: CASSPGTLEQFF
DNA: TGTGCCAGCTCTCCGGGGACCCTGGAGCAGTTCTTC
D: NA
size: NA
V: TRBV18
J: TRBJ2-1

CDR3: CASSPSLAGSFINEQYF
DNA: TGTGCCAGCAGTCCGAGTCTAGCGGGATCGTTCATCAACGAGCAGTACTTC
D: TRBD2
size: many
V: TRBV28
J: TRBJ2-7

CDR3: CASRVGVDEQFF
DNA: TGTGCCAGCAGAGTAGGGGTGGATGAGCAGTTCTTC
D: NA
size: many
V: TRBV6-1
J: TRBJ2-1

CDR3: CASSRDYLYSNEQFF
DNA: TGTGCCAGCAGCCGGGACTACCTTTATTCCAATGAGCAGTTCTTC
D: TRBD2
size: many
V: TRBV11-3
J: TRBJ2-1

CDR3: CASSKLRGGTETQYF
DNA: TGTGCCAGCAGCAAACTCAGGGGGGGGACGGAGACCCAGTACTTC
D: NA
size: many
V: TRBV28
J: TRBJ2-5

CDR3: CAWSVGQSYEQYF
DNA: TGTGCCTGGAGTGTAGGACAGTCCTACGAGCAGTACTTC
D: NA
size: NA
V: TRBV30
J: TRBJ2-7

CDR3: CASSLALAGANVLTF
DNA: TGTGCCAGCAGTTTAGCGCTAGCTGGGGCCAACGTCCTGACTTTC
D: NA
size: few
V: TRBV28
J: TRBJ2-6

CDR3: CASSLGTLAGNTIYF
DNA: TGTGCCAGCAGCTTGGGTACTTTAGCGGGAAACACCATATATTTT
D: NA
size: NA
V: TRBV11-2
J: TRBJ1-3

CDR3: CSTEGGNSEAFF
DNA: TGCAGCACCGAAGGGGGGAATTCTGAAGCTTTCTTT
D: NA
size: NA
V: TRBV29-1
J: TRBJ1-1

CDR3: CASSQEPGLVTGELFF
DNA: TGTGCCAGCAGCCAGGAACCGGGACTAGTAACCGGGGAGCTGTTTTTT
D: TRBD2
size: NA
V: TRBV14
J: TRBJ2-2

CDR3: CASSRSTGSGYTF
DNA: TGTGCCAGCAGCCGATCGACAGGGAGTGGCTACACCTTC
D: TRBD1
size: many
V: TRBV7-2
J: TRBJ1-2

CDR3: CASSEALSDSRGQFF
DNA: TGTGCCAGCAGTGAAGCCCTTTCGGACAGCCGGGGGCAGTTCTTC
D: NA
size: NA
V: TRBV6-2/TRBV6-3
J: TRBJ2-1

CDR3: CASSYTTQGVVLNTEAFF
DNA: TGTGCCAGCAGTTACACAACACAGGGGGTAGTTTTAAACACTGAAGCTTTCTTT
D: TRBD1
size: many
V: TRBV6-9
J: TRBJ1-1

CDR3: CASSLGRQEAQYF
DNA: TGTGCCAGCAGCTTAGGGCGGCAAGAGGCCCAGTACTTC
D: NA
size: NA
V: TRBV7-3
J: TRBJ2-5

CDR3: CASSISRDRVGSNQPQHF
DNA: TGTGCCAGTAGTATATCCCGGGACAGGGTAGGAAGCAATCAGCCCCAGCATTTT
D: TRBD1
size: NA
V: TRBV19
J: TRBJ1-5

CDR3: CASSLSTADGYTF
DNA: TGTGCCAGCAGTTTATCAACGGCAGATGGCTACACCTTC
D: NA
size: many
V: TRBV12-3/TRBV12-4
J: TRBJ1-2

CDR3: CASSAGGAGANVLTF
DNA: TGTGCCAGCAGTGCGGGGGGGGCTGGGGCCAACGTCCTGACTTTC
D: TRBD2
size: NA
V: TRBV28
J: TRBJ2-6

CDR3: CASSPLDSSEAFF
DNA: TGTGCCAGCTCACCCCTGGACAGCAGTGAAGCTTTCTTT
D: NA
size: few
V: TRBV18
J: TRBJ1-1

CDR3: CASSWRSRNQPQHF
DNA: TGTGCCAGCAGTTGGAGGAGCCGCAATCAGCCCCAGCATTTT
D: NA
size: many
V: TRBV12-3/TRBV12-4
J: TRBJ1-5

CDR3: CASSPGLADYNEQFF
DNA: TGTGCCAGCAGCCCGGGACTAGCGGACTACAATGAGCAGTTCTTC
D: TRBD2
size: many
V: TRBV7-9
J: TRBJ2-1

CDR3: CASSPLDRGGTGELFF
DNA: TGTGCCAGCAGTCCCCTGGACAGGGGGGGAACCGGGGAGCTGTTTTTT
D: TRBD1
size: NA
V: TRBV28
J: TRBJ2-2

CDR3: CASSLRMDLEQFF
DNA: TGTGCCAGCAGTTTAAGGATGGACCTTGAGCAGTTCTTC
D: NA
size: few
V: TRBV27
J: TRBJ2-1

CDR3: CSATSGNEQFF
DNA: TGCAGCGCGACCTCCGGGAACGAGCAGTTCTTC
D: NA
size: NA
V: TRBV29-1
J: TRBJ2-1

CDR3: CSATYSTGGTPVRSEAFF
DNA: TGCAGTGCTACGTACTCTACCGGTGGCACTCCGGTACGAAGTGAAGCTTTCTTT
D: NA
size: few
V: TRBV20-1
J: TRBJ1-1

CDR3: CASSSGDRPHSTYEQYF
DNA: TGCGCCAGCAGCTCCGGGGACAGGCCACACTCAACCTACGAGCAGTACTTC
D: TRBD1
size: few
V: TRBV5-1
J: TRBJ2-7

CDR3: CASSLPILGYEQYF
DNA: TGTGCCAGCAGTTTACCGATACTAGGATACGAGCAGTACTTC
D: NA
size: many
V: TRBV28
J: TRBJ2-7

CDR3: CASSLDMHTEAFF
DNA: TGTGCCAGCAGCCTAGACATGCACACTGAAGCTTTCTTT
D: NA
size: many
V: TRBV28
J: TRBJ1-1

CDR3: CASSGGGNNQPQHF
DNA: TGTGCCAGCTCAGGAGGGGGGAACAATCAGCCCCAGCATTTT
D: NA
size: few
V: TRBV18
J: TRBJ1-5

CDR3: CSASGMSTDTQYF
DNA: TGCAGTGCTAGCGGGATGAGCACAGATACGCAGTATTTT
D: NA
size: many
V: TRBV20-1
J: TRBJ2-3